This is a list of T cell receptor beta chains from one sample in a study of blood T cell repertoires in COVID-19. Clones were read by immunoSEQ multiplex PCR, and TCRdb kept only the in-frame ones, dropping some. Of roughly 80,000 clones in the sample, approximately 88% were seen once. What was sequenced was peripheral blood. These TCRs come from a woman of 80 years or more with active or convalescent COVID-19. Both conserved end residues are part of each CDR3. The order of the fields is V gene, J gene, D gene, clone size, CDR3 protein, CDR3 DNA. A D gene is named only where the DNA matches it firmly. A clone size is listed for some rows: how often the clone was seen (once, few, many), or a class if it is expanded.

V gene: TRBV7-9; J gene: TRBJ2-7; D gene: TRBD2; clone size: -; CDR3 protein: CASSLASGSRSYEQYF; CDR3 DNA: TGTGCCAGCAGCTTAGCTAGCGGGAGCCGCTCCTACGAGCAGTACTTC
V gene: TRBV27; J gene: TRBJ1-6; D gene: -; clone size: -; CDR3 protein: CASSLSIQAFYNSPLHF; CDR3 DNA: TGTGCCAGCAGTTTATCGATCCAGGCCTTCTATAATTCACCCCTCCACTTT
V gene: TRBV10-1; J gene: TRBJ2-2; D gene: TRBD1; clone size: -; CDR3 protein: CASSGHRGNTGELFF; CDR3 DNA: TGCGCCAGCAGTGGTCACAGGGGCAACACCGGGGAGCTGTTTTTT
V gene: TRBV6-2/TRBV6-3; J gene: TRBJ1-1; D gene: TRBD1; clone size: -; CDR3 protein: CASSDWTGMAFF; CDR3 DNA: TGTGCCAGCAGTGACTGGACAGGGATGGCTTTCTTT
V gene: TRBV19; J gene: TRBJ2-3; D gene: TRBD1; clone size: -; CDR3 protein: CASTPGQLLTDTQYF; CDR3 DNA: TGTGCCAGTACACCGGGACAGTTATTGACAGATACGCAGTATTTT
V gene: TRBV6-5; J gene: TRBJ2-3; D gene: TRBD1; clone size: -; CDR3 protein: CASRATGGGRDTQYF; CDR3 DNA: TGTGCCAGCAGGGCAACAGGGGGCGGGAGAGATACGCAGTATTTT
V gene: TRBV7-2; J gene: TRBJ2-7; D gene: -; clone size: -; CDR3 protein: CASSLVGGDEQYF; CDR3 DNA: TGTGCCAGCAGCTTAGTGGGAGGCGACGAGCAGTACTTC
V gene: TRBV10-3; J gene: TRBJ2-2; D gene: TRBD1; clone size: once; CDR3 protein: CAISEPTGTVNTGELFF; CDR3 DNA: TGTGCCATCAGTGAGCCCACAGGGACAGTGAACACCGGGGAGCTGTTTTTT
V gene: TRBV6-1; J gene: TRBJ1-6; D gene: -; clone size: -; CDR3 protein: CASSDPGTSYNSPLHF; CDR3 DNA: TGTGCCAGCAGTGACCCGGGTACCTCCTATAATTCACCCCTCCACTTT
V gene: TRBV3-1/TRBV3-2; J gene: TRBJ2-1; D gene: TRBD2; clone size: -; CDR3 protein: CASSQTRRAGVYNEQFF; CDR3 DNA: TGTGCCAGCAGCCAAACCCGAAGGGCGGGAGTCTACAATGAGCAGTTCTTC
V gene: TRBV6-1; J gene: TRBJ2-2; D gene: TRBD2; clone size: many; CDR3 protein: CASSVRPAGGNTGELFF; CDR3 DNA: TGTGCCAGCAGTGTCAGGCCCGCGGGGGGGAACACCGGGGAGCTGTTTTTT
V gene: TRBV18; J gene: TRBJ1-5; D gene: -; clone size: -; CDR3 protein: CASSPQRGGNQPQHF; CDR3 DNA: TGTGCCAGCTCACCTCAGAGGGGAGGGAATCAGCCCCAGCATTTT
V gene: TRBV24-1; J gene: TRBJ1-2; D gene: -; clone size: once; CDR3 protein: CATSDRSTGYGYTF; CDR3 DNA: TGTGCCACCAGTGATCGGTCCACGGGCTATGGCTACACCTTC
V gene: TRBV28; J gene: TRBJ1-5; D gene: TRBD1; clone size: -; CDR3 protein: CASSIQGPQPQHF; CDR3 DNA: TGTGCCAGCAGCATACAGGGGCCGCAGCCCCAGCATTTT
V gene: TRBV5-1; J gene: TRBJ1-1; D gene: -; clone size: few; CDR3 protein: CASSLTGLDTEAFF; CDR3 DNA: TGCGCCAGCAGCTTGACAGGGCTGGACACTGAAGCTTTCTTT
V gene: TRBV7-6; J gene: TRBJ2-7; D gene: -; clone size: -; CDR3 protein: CASSLARQPYYEQYF; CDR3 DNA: TGTGCCAGCAGCTTAGCGCGGCAGCCCTACTACGAGCAGTACTTC
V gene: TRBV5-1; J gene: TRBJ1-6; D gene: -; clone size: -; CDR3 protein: CASSLASGNNSPLHF; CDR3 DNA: TGCGCCAGCAGCTTGGCATCAGGGAACAATTCACCCCTCCACTTT
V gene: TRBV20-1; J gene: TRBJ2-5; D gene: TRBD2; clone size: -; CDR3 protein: CSASPSGLAGFERETQYF; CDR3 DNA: TGCAGTGCTAGTCCCTCGGGACTAGCGGGGTTTGAGAGGGAGACCCAGTACTTC
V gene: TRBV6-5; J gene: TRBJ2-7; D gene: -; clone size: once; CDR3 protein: CASSYSTRQGAYEQYF; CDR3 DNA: TGTGCCAGCAGTTACTCGACTCGCCAGGGTGCCTACGAGCAGTACTTC
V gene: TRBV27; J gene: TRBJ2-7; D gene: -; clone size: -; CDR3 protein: CASITDSSYEQYF; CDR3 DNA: TGTGCCAGCATCACGGACAGTTCCTACGAGCAGTACTTC
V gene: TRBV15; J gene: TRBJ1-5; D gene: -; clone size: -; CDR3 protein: CATSRDKGYNQPQHF; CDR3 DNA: TGTGCCACCAGCAGAGATAAGGGGTACAATCAGCCCCAGCATTTT
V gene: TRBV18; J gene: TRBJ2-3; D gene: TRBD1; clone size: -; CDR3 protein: CASSQRTGGADTQYF; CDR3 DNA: TGTGCCAGCTCTCAAAGGACAGGGGGGGCAGATACGCAGTATTTT
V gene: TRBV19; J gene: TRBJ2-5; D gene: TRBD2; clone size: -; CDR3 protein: CASSANGRLAGGVTQYF; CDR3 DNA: TGTGCCAGTAGTGCAAATGGACGACTAGCGGGAGGGGTGACCCAGTACTTC
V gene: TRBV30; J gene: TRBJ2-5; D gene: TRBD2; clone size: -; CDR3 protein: CAWSMGLAGEETQYF; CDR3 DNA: TGTGCCTGGAGCATGGGACTAGCGGGGGAAGAGACCCAGTACTTC
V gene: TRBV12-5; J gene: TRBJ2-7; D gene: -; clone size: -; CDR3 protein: CASGPDRPGGIYEQYF; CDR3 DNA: TGTGCTAGTGGCCCGGACAGGCCGGGGGGGATCTACGAGCAGTACTTC
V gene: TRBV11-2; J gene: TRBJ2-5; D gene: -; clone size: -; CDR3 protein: CASSLGGLQGIETQYF; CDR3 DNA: TGTGCCAGCAGCTTAGGGGGACTCCAGGGTATAGAGACCCAGTACTTC
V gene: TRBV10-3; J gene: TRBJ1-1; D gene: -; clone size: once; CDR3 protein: CAISDRENTEAFF; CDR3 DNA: TGTGCCATCAGTGATCGGGAGAACACTGAAGCTTTCTTT
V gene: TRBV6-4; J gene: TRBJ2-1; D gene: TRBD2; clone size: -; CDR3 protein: CATSTISGGADEQFF; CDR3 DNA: TGTGCCACGTCCACGATTAGCGGGGGGGCGGATGAGCAGTTCTTC
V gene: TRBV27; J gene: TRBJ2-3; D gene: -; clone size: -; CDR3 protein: CASSFLPGNADTQYF; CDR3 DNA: TGTGCCAGCAGTTTCTTGCCAGGGAATGCAGATACGCAGTATTTT
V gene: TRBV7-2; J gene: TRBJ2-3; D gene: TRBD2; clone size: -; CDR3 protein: CASSLVDSGRGADTQYF; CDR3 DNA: TGTGCCAGCAGCTTAGTGGATAGCGGGAGGGGGGCAGATACGCAGTATTTT
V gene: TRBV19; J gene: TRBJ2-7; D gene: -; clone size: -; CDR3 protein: CASKGHERYEQYF; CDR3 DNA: TGTGCCAGTAAGGGGCATGAACGGTACGAGCAGTACTTC
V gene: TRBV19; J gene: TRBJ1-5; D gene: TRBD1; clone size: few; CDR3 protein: CASSIATGANQPQHF; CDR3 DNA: TGTGCCAGTAGTATAGCCACAGGGGCGAATCAGCCCCAGCATTTT
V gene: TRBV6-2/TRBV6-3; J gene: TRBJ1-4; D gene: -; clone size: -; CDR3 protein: CASSSSGSEKLFF; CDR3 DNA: -
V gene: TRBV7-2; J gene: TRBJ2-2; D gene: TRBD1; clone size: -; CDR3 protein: CASSSFGQAVGELFF; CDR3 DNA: TGTGCCAGCAGCTCGTTCGGACAGGCGGTGGGGGAGCTGTTTTTT
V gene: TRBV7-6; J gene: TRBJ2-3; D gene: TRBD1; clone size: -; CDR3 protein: CASSAGTGTSYTDTQYF; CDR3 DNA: TGTGCCAGCAGCGCCGGGACAGGGACGTCCTACACAGATACGCAGTATTTT